This is a list of T cell receptor beta chains from one sample in a study of CD8+ T cells in alopecia areata. Produced via immunoSEQ multiplex PCR; TCRdb's table is partial and in-frame only. Of roughly 250,000 clones listed, roughly two thirds are singletons. The material sequenced was CD4+ T cells sorted from blood, taken at week 0. The receptors were sampled from a human donor with alopecia areata. Both conserved end residues are part of each CDR3. A D gene is named only where the DNA matches it firmly. Clone size is stated in some rows and not others, as once, few, many or a class when expanded.

d_gene	abundance	j_gene	v_gene	CDR3nt	CDR3aa
-	-	TRBJ2-5	TRBV6-5	TGTGCCAGCTCCTGGGGAGAGACCCAGTACTTC	CASSWGETQYF
-	-	TRBJ2-7	TRBV11-1	TGTGCCAGCAGCTTAGTCGGGTCCTCGGGTTCCTACGAGCAGTACTTC	CASSLVGSSGSYEQYF
-	-	TRBJ1-4	TRBV7-2	TGTGCCAGCAGCTTAGGGGCAGGGATAAATGAAAAACTGTTTTTT	CASSLGAGINEKLFF
-	-	TRBJ1-6	TRBV30	TGTGCCTGGAGTACGGACAGAGCTAATTCACCCCTCCACTTT	CAWSTDRANSPLHF
-	-	TRBJ1-2	TRBV9	TGTGCCAGCAGCCTGACGGACTATGGCTACACCTTC	CASSLTDYGYTF
-	-	TRBJ2-2	TRBV30	TGTGCCTGGAGTGTCCCCGGGGAGCTGTTTTTT	CAWSVPGELFF
TRBD2	-	TRBJ2-5	TRBV6-6	TGTGCCAGCAAGCCGGGGGGGGAGACCCAGTACTTC	CASKPGGETQYF
-	-	TRBJ2-1	TRBV2	TGTGCCAGCAGCGGAGGGGGGGCCGGTAGCAATGAGCAGTTCTTC	CASSGGGAGSNEQFF
-	few	TRBJ2-2	TRBV5-1	TGCGCCAGCAGCTGGGGGCTGAGGGGCGGTAAAACCGGGGAGCTGTTTTTT	CASSWGLRGGKTGELFF
-	few	TRBJ1-6	TRBV4-3	TGCGCCAGCAGCCAAGAGAGGGGCTTTTCACCCCTCCACTTT	CASSQERGFSPLHF
-	-	TRBJ1-2	TRBV29-1	TGCAGCGTTGAAGCCCAGGTCGTGAGCTATGGCTACACCTTC	CSVEAQVVSYGYTF
-	-	TRBJ2-5	TRBV7-2	TGTGCCAGCAGCTTAGCAGGAACGGAGACCCAGTACTTC	CASSLAGTETQYF
-	-	TRBJ2-5	TRBV25-1	TGTGCCAGCAGTGACTCTCCCCGTGGGACCCAGTACTTC	CASSDSPRGTQYF
-	few	TRBJ2-7	TRBV15	TGTGCCACCAGCAGAAACGGGATTCGGGAGCAGTACTTC	CATSRNGIREQYF
-	-	TRBJ1-6	TRBV30	TGTGCCTGGGAGCAGGCCTATAATTCACCCCTCCACTTT	CAWEQAYNSPLHF
TRBD2	-	TRBJ2-2	TRBV29-1	TGCAGCGTTGCGGCTAGCGGCACCGGGGAGCTGTTTTTT	CSVAASGTGELFF
-	-	TRBJ2-5	TRBV2	TGTGCCAGCAGTGAAAGGACTGTAATTGGGACCCAGTACTTC	CASSERTVIGTQYF
TRBD1	-	TRBJ2-7	TRBV18	TGTGCCAGCTCAACCGGCTTACCGGGACAGGGTAGCGAGCAGTACTTC	CASSTGLPGQGSEQYF
TRBD1	once	TRBJ2-3	TRBV5-4	TGTGCCAGCAGGGAGAAAGGGGGCCAAGATACGCAGTATTTT	CASREKGGQDTQYF
TRBD1	-	TRBJ1-5	TRBV27	TGTGCCAGCAGTCCATTCGGACAGGGTCGGGATCAGCCCCAGCATTTT	CASSPFGQGRDQPQHF
TRBD1	-	TRBJ2-7	TRBV29-1	TGCAGCGTTGAGGACAGGGGATCCTACGAGCAGTACTTC	CSVEDRGSYEQYF
-	-	TRBJ2-3	TRBV5-6	TGTGCCAGCAGCTTGGCCCCGGGCCTACTAGATACGCAGTATTTT	CASSLAPGLLDTQYF
-	-	TRBJ2-2	TRBV4-3	TGCGCCAGCAGCCCAAGCGCGGCGACACCCACCGGGGAGCTGTTTTTT	CASSPSAATPTGELFF
-	-	TRBJ2-5	TRBV20-1	TGCAGTGCCACCCTCCAAGAGACCCAGTACTTC	CSATLQETQYF
TRBD1	once	TRBJ2-7	TRBV6-6	TGTGCCAGCAACCACAGGGGGCGCTTGTACGAGCAGTACTTC	CASNHRGRLYEQYF
-	-	TRBJ2-7	TRBV30	TGTGCCTGGGGGTACTTTGGACACGAGCAGTACTTC	CAWGYFGHEQYF
TRBD1	-	TRBJ1-2	TRBV19	TGTGCCAGTAGTCATGGGACAGCGGGCTACACCTTC	CASSHGTAGYTF
-	-	TRBJ2-1	TRBV15	TGTGCCACCAGCAGAGGTTGGGGGAGCTCCTACAATGAGCAGTTCTTC	CATSRGWGSSYNEQFF
TRBD1	-	TRBJ1-1	TRBV29-1	TGCAGCGCACAGGGGGCGTTGACTGAAGCTTTCTTT	CSAQGALTEAFF
-	once	TRBJ2-4	TRBV6-6	TGTGCCAGCAGTGAGACGGGACTCTCCGGCATTCAGTACTTC	CASSETGLSGIQYF
TRBD1	-	TRBJ1-2	TRBV18	TGTGCCAGTTCCTCGGACAGGGAAGGATATGGCTACACCTTC	CASSSDREGYGYTF
-	-	TRBJ1-4	TRBV5-6	TGTGCCAGCAGCAGGGGGGCCGATGAAAAACTGTTTTTT	CASSRGADEKLFF
-	-	TRBJ2-5	TRBV7-9	TGTGCCAGCAGCGGTGGGCAGTACCAAGAGACCCAGTACTTC	CASSGGQYQETQYF
-	-	TRBJ1-4	TRBV30	TGTGCCTGGGGTTCACTACGACCTAATGAAAAACTGTTTTTT	CAWGSLRPNEKLFF
-	few	TRBJ2-1	TRBV5-1	TGCGCCAGCAGCCCGGGACCTTCCAGTGAGCAGTTCTTC	CASSPGPSSEQFF
-	-	TRBJ2-1	TRBV29-1	TGCAGCGTTGAGATCCTAGTTCCCAATGAGCAGTTCTTC	CSVEILVPNEQFF
-	-	TRBJ2-7	TRBV5-1	TGCGCCAGCAGCTTGGCGCTGGGGGCCATCTACGAGCAGTACTTC	CASSLALGAIYEQYF
-	-	TRBJ1-1	TRBV30	TGTGCCTGGAGTCCGGGGGTTTGGGGCACTGAAGCTTTCTTT	CAWSPGVWGTEAFF
-	few	TRBJ2-7	TRBV18	TGTGCCAGCTCTCCACCGGGACGGCCCTACGAGCAGTACTTC	CASSPPGRPYEQYF
TRBD1	-	TRBJ1-1	TRBV29-1	TGCAGCGTTTCTCACCCAGGGGGCAACACTGAAGCTTTCTTT	CSVSHPGGNTEAFF
-	-	TRBJ1-1	TRBV5-1	TGCGCCAGCAGCCTGGGCGGCGTTTTGAACACTGAAGCTTTCTTT	CASSLGGVLNTEAFF
TRBD2	few	TRBJ2-2	TRBV5-1	TGCGCCAGCAGCATCCAACTAGCGGCGAACACCGGGGAGCTGTTTTTT	CASSIQLAANTGELFF
TRBD2	-	TRBJ2-1	TRBV12-5	TGTGCTAGTGGTTTGGTCCCAGCGGGGAGCTCCTACAATGAGCAGTTCTTC	CASGLVPAGSSYNEQFF
-	-	TRBJ2-1	TRBV6-5	TGTGCCAGCAGTAACGGTAATGAGCAGTTCTTC	CASSNGNEQFF
-	-	TRBJ1-1	TRBV29-1	TGCAGCGTTGTAAGGATATTGAACACTGAAGCTTTCTTT	CSVVRILNTEAFF
-	-	TRBJ2-7	TRBV29-1	TGCAGCGTTGAAACCCTACGGTCTGCCGAGCAGTACTTC	CSVETLRSAEQYF
-	-	TRBJ2-7	TRBV10-3	TGTGCCATCAGTGAGCATGGGGGCAGCTCCTACGAGCAGTACTTC	CAISEHGGSSYEQYF
-	-	TRBJ1-6	TRBV30	TGTGCCTGGAGTGTGGGCGGCAGCTCCTATAATTCACCCCTCCACTTT	CAWSVGGSSYNSPLHF
-	-	TRBJ2-7	TRBV5-4	TGTGCCAGCAGCTTGGAACCGGCGCGCGAGCAGTACTTC	CASSLEPAREQYF
-	-	TRBJ2-2	TRBV5-6	TGTGCCAGCGAGAGGGCGCGGACCGGGGAGCTGTTTTTT	CASERARTGELFF
-	-	TRBJ1-3	TRBV30	TGTGCCTGCCTTTCTGGAAACACCATATATTTT	CACLSGNTIYF
-	once	TRBJ1-4	TRBV29-1	TGCAGCGCCGGGACCGATCTAGGAAAACTGTTTTTT	CSAGTDLGKLFF
TRBD2	few	TRBJ2-4	TRBV6-5	TGTGCCAGCAGGCGGGGGAACAAAAACATTCAGTACTTC	CASRRGNKNIQYF
-	once	TRBJ2-7	TRBV15	TGTGCCACCAGCAAGCCGGGAGAGCAGTACTTC	CATSKPGEQYF
-	-	TRBJ2-3	TRBV30	TGTGCCTGGAATGAGCGGGTGAGGGCAGATACGCAGTATTTT	CAWNERVRADTQYF
-	-	TRBJ2-5	TRBV4-1	TGCGCCAGCAGCCAGCTGCCGGCCAGGGGAGAGACCCAGTACTTC	CASSQLPARGETQYF
-	few	TRBJ2-3	TRBV5-1	TGCGCCAGCAGCTTGGTAGGGGCAGATACGCAGTATTTT	CASSLVGADTQYF
-	-	TRBJ1-6	TRBV2	TGTGCCACCCGATGGACCTATAATTCACCCCTCCACTTT	CATRWTYNSPLHF
-	-	TRBJ1-1	TRBV30	TGTGCCTGGAGTGCATGGGAAGGCACTGAAGCTTTCTTT	CAWSAWEGTEAFF